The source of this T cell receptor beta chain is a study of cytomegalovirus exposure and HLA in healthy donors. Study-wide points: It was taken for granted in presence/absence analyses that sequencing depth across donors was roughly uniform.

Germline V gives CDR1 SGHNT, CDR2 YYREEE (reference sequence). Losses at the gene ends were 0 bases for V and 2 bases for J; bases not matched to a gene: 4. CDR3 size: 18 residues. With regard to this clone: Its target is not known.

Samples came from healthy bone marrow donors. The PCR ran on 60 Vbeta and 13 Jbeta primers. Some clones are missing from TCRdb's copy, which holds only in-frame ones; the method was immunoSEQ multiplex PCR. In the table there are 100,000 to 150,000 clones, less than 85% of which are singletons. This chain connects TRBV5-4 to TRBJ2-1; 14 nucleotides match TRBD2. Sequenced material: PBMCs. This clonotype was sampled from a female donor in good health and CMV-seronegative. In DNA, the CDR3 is TGTGCCAGCAGCTTGGTAATGACTAGCGGGAGGGCCTACAATGAGCAGTTCTTC. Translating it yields CASSLVMTSGRAYNEQFF. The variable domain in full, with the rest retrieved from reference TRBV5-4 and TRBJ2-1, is ETGVTQSPTHLIKTRGQQVTLRCSSQSGHNTVSWYQQALGQGPQFIFQYYREEENGRGNFPPRFSGLQFPNYSSELNVNALELDDSALYLCASSLVMTSGRAYNEQFFGPGTRLTVL.